This TCR beta chain is from a study of response to subunit inactivated influenza vaccine. TCRdb fed the RT-PCR reads into MiXCR, producing one record per CDR3 protein. The sample contains about 650,000 distinct CDR3 sequences, 11% to 15% of which appear only once. This clonotype occurred a few times. Sequencing used PBMCs from blood, obtained around 14 days before vaccination. The clonotype originates from a man between 50 and 59 years old who received an inactivated influenza vaccine.

The DNA of the CDR3 is TGTGCCAGCAGTTACGCCCGAAGAGGCCCGGCGGGAAACACCATATATTTT. Amino acid sequence: CASSYARRGPAGNTIYF. The chain joins TRBV6-2 or TRBV6-3 to TRBJ1-3; D unclear. Trimming pared 2 bases from V and 4 bases from J, leaving 18 bases between. The CDR3 runs 17 residues. Germline CDR1 and CDR2: MNHEY and SVGEGT.